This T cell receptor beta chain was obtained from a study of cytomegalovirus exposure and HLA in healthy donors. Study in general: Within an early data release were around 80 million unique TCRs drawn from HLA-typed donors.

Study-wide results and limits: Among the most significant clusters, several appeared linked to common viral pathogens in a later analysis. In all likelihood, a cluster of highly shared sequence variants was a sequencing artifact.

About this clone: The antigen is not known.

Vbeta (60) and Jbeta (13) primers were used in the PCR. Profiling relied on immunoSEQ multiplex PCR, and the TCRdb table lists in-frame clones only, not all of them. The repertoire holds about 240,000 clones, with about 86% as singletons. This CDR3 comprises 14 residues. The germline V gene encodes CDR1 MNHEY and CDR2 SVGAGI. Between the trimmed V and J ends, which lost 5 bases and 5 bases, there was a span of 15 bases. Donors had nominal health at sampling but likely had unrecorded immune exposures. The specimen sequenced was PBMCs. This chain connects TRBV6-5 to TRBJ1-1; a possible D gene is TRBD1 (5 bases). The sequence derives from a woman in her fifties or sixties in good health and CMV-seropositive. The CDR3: CASSDPGRGTEAFF. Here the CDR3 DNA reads TGTGCCAGCAGTGATCCGGGTAGGGGAACTGAAGCTTTCTTT.